Reported below is one T cell receptor beta chain. The data are from a study of T cell changes during pregnancy in multiple sclerosis. Unmatched junction bases numbered 1, after V lost 6 bases and J lost 0 bases. The CDR3 loop spans 13 amino acids. Germline CDR1 and CDR2: MGHRA and YSYEKL. Generated by immunoSEQ multiplex PCR, the TCRdb table keeps only in-frame clones and is missing some. The sample has approximately 46,000 clones; about 90% are singletons. The origin of this receptor is a female donor with multiple sclerosis, enrolled in a pregnancy study. The J gene is TRBJ2-5, the V gene TRBV4-1, with 7 bases lining up with TRBD2. The source was CD4+ T cells from peripheral blood mononuclear cells, collected after pregnancy. The CDR3 DNA is TGCGCCAGCAGGGGGGGGTACCAAGAGACCCAGTACTTC. Protein sequence: CASRGGYQETQYF.